These 17 T cell receptor beta chains share one sample of origin, sequenced in a study of follicular helper T cells after annual influenza vaccination. The time point denotes: 2014-2015 season, pre-vaccination. The data were produced by immunoSEQ multiplex PCR, yet TCRdb's version contains in-frame clones alone and is incomplete. The table lists 11,000 to 15,000 clones, approximately 85% of them singletons. This material consisted of CXCR5- memory CD4+ T cells sorted from blood, taken on the day of influenza vaccination. The receptors shown here come from an adult who received the influenza vaccine.

The J gene is TRBJ2-7, the V gene TRBV6-5; D tentatively reads TRBD1 or TRBD2 (5 bases each). CDR1 is MNHEY, CDR2 SVGAGI, per germline. Trimming took 0 bases from V and 2 from J, leaving 14 bases between them. The CDR3 is made up of 16 amino acids. CDR3 amino acids: CASSYSEVGLTYEQYF. The CDR3 DNA reads TGTGCCAGCAGTTACTCGGAGGTGGGGCTGACCTACGAGCAGTACTTC.

J is TRBJ2-5 and V is TRBV5-1; TRBD2 agrees at 12 bases. This CDR3 region has 15 residues. CDR1 is SGHRS and CDR2 is YFSETQ in the germline V gene. With 4 bases clipped from V and 4 bases from J, the junction kept 5 bases outside the gene matches. DNA of the CDR3: TGCGCCAGCAGCCCCGGACTAGCGGGGAGAGAGACCCAGTACTTC. It codes for CASSPGLAGRETQYF.

The chain recombines TRBV18 with TRBJ2-1, with 9 bases fitting TRBD1. The CDR3 extends over 16 amino acids. The germline V gene encodes CDR1 KGHSH and CDR2 LQKENI. V lost 0 bases to trimming and J lost 7 bases; unmatched junction nucleotides: 7. This CDR3 is CASSPPKQGARNEQFF. The CDR3 DNA reads TGTGCCAGCTCACCACCGAAACAGGGGGCACGGAATGAGCAGTTCTTC.

The chain is built from TRBV10-3 and TRBJ2-5; a weak D match, TRBD1 (6 bases). The CDR3 covers 13 residues. Germline V gene lookup returns CDR1 ENHRY and CDR2 SYGVKD. The germline V and J ends were trimmed by 4 bases and 5 bases, with 11 bases remaining between them. The CDR3 is CAISGSGAETQYF. The CDR3 DNA reads as TGTGCCATCAGTGGGTCAGGGGCCGAGACCCAGTACTTC.

This chain connects TRBV29-1 to TRBJ2-5, with D unresolved. CDR1 and CDR2 (germline): SQVTM, ANQGSEA. The CDR3 loop spans 13 amino acids. V shed 4 bases and J shed 2 bases, with 11 bases lying between them. CDR3 sequence reads: CSVGMRLQETQYF. CDR3 DNA: TGCAGCGTTGGTATGAGGTTACAAGAGACCCAGTACTTC.

This clone has just a few counts. This chain connects TRBV11-2 to TRBJ1-5; unclear D gene. From germline, CDR1 is SGHAT and CDR2 FQNNGV. The CDR3 runs 13 residues. Trimming took 2 bases from V and 7 from J, leaving 9 bases between them. CDR3 DNA sequence: TGTGCCAGCAGCTTATTGGGCACCCAGCCCCAGCATTTT. It yields the protein CASSLLGTQPQHF.

V and J are TRBV5-4 and TRBJ2-1; D possibly corresponds to TRBD2 (7 bases). Germline assignment: CDR1 SGHNT and CDR2 YYREEE (reference sequence). V was pared by 4 bases and J by 2 bases, with 16 bases between. The CDR3 contains 16 residues. The CDR3 protein is CASSPRGGATYNEQFF. The CDR3 DNA sequence: TGTGCCAGCAGCCCCCGAGGGGGGGCGACCTACAATGAGCAGTTCTTC.

About this clone itself: The junction and the germline gene differ at one end; a read error may be behind it. V usage is TRBV28 and J usage is TRBJ1-1; TRBD1 might be the D (6 bases). Germline lookup yields CDR1 MDHEN and CDR2 SYDVKM. This CDR3 is 16 amino acids long. The CDR3: CASRGAAGSGNNEAFF. The DNA of the CDR3 is TGTGCCAGCAGGGGGGCGGCAGGGTCGGGGAACAATGAAGCTTTCTTT.

V and J are TRBV5-4 and TRBJ2-7; 11 nucleotides line up with TRBD2. V lost 2 bases and J lost 5; bases outside the gene matches: 12. This CDR3 region has 17 residues. Germline CDR1 and CDR2: SGHNT and YYREEE (reference sequence). The CDR3 loop reads CASSLAKLAGVGDEQYF. DNA for the CDR3: TGTGCCAGCAGCTTAGCCAAACTAGCGGGGGTCGGGGACGAGCAGTACTTC.

This chain joins TRBV18 and TRBJ1-5; 9 bases match TRBD1. There are 15 residues in the CDR3. The germline V gene encodes CDR1 KGHSH and CDR2 LQKENI. The J segment lost 2 bases and the V segment lost 4 bases, leaving 3 bases of the junction unmatched. The DNA for the CDR3 is TGTGCCAGCTCACTAACAGGGGGCGGCAATCAGCCCCAGCATTTT. Translating gives CASSLTGGGNQPQHF.

The chain uses TRBV2 and TRBJ1-1, with 7 bases that match TRBD1. Germline-derived CDR1 and CDR2 are SNHLY and FYNNEI. With V trimmed by 7 bases and J by 9 bases, 8 bases remained unmatched. This CDR3 spans 12 amino acids. The CDR3 DNA reads TGTGCCAGCACCTCAGACAGGGAGCAAGCTTTCTTT. As protein: CASTSDREQAFF. The full variable domain, its missing parts supplied by reference TRBV2 and TRBJ1-1, is EPEVTQTPSHQVTQMGQEVILRCVPISNHLYFYWYRQILGQKVEFLVSFYNNEISEKSEIFDDQFSVERPDGSNFTLKIRSTKLEDSAMYFCASTSDREQAFFGQGTRLTVV.

This clone has more than one count but fewer than ten. The chain couples TRBV10-1 to TRBJ2-7, with 9 bases that match TRBD1. V shed 0 bases, J shed 5 bases, and the junction held 5 bases outside the gene matches. The CDR3 length is 15 residues. CDR1 WNHNN and CDR2 SYGVQD come from the germline V gene (reference sequence). This chain's CDR3 is CASSESGQGNHEQYF. As DNA, the CDR3 is TGCGCCAGCAGTGAGTCGGGACAGGGAAACCACGAGCAGTACTTC.

The chain combines TRBV6-5 with TRBJ2-2; D unresolved. V was cut by 0 bases and J by 4 bases, with 6 bases left in between. CDR1 is MNHEY and CDR2 is SVGAGI in the germline V gene. This CDR3 is 14 amino acids long. The CDR3 sequence: CASSYSAPTGELFF. For the CDR3, the DNA is TGTGCCAGCAGTTACTCGGCCCCCACCGGGGAGCTGTTTTTT.

The genes are TRBV10-3 and TRBJ2-5, with 7 bases matching TRBD1. This CDR3 is built from 14 residues. In germline, CDR1 is ENHRY, CDR2 SYGVKD. After removal of 3 bases from V and 2 bases from J, the junction contained 3 bases not matched to a gene. As DNA, the CDR3 is TGTGCCATCAGTGACCGGGACAGACAAGAGACCCAGTACTTC. Translating it yields CAISDRDRQETQYF.

The chain employs TRBV6-1 and TRBJ2-3; 9 bases are a match to TRBD2. After removal of 6 bases from V and 2 bases from J, the junction contained 6 bases not matched to a gene. Looked up from germline, CDR1 is MNHNS and CDR2 is SASEGT. This CDR3 comprises 15 residues. In DNA, the CDR3 is TGTGCCAGCAGGGGGACTAGCAGGCCCACAGATACGCAGTATTTT. This translates into CASRGTSRPTDTQYF.

The chain carries TRBV6-1 and TRBJ2-2; unclear D gene. The CDR3 spans 14 residues. V was cut by 6 bases and J by 6 bases, with 14 bases left in between. From germline, CDR1 is MNHNS and CDR2 SASEGT. CDR3 region: CASRLTIGAGELFF. DNA for the CDR3: TGTGCCAGCAGGCTCACTATTGGGGCCGGGGAGCTGTTTTTT.

This clone is a singleton in its sample. The V call is TRBV5-4, the J call TRBJ2-3, with 8 bases fitting TRBD2. This CDR3 is built from 16 residues. Germline V CDR1 and CDR2: SGHNT, YYREEE (reference sequence). Germline trimming cut 4 bases from V and 1 base from J; bases unmatched to any gene: 8. The CDR3 spells CASSGSGGPRTDTQYF. CDR3 nucleotides: TGTGCCAGCAGCGGAAGCGGGGGCCCCCGCACAGATACGCAGTATTTT.